This T cell receptor (beta chain) is drawn from a study of cytomegalovirus exposure and HLA in healthy donors. With 5 bases removed from V and 2 bases from J, the gap between germline ends came to 9 bases. The CDR3 covers 13 residues. Germline loops: CDR1 MNHNY, CDR2 SVGAGI (reference sequence). PCR involved 60 Vbeta and 13 Jbeta primers. Clones were read by immunoSEQ multiplex PCR, and TCRdb kept only the in-frame ones, dropping some. The table has more than 95,000 clones, 70% to 80% seen once; the top ten hold over 2%. This clone was recorded once. The sample consisted of PBMCs. The chain combines TRBV6-6 with TRBJ1-2; maybe TRBD1 (6 bases). This TCR was sampled from a man aged 30 to 39 in good health and CMV-seronegative. DNA of the CDR3: TGTGCCAGCAGTCAGCAGGGGAACTATGGCTACACCTTC. Protein sequence: CASSQQGNYGYTF.